The 3 T cell receptor beta chains reported below all come from one sample, sequenced in a study of cytomegalovirus exposure and HLA in healthy donors. Primers: 60 Vbeta forward and 13 Jbeta reverse. TCRdb's copy holds only in-frame clones and misses some; the assay was immunoSEQ multiplex PCR. Recorded for this sample: about 72,000 clones. Sequencing used PBMCs. These receptors were obtained from a man aged 35 to 55 in good health and CMV-seronegative.

The DNA of the CDR3 is TGCGCCAGCAGGGCGGGGACGGCTTATGGCTACACCTTC. Protein: CASRAGTAYGYTF. The chain recombines TRBV5-1 with TRBJ1-2, with D perhaps TRBD1 (5 bases). Germline assignment: CDR1 SGHRS and CDR2 YFSETQ. V was trimmed by 5 bases and J by 5 bases, leaving 13 bases between them. The CDR3 is made up of 13 amino acids.

The chain uses TRBV11-2 and TRBJ1-2, with 9 positions matching TRBD1. Per the germline V gene, CDR1 is SGHAT and CDR2 is FQNNGV. V lost 4 bases to trimming and J lost 8 bases; unmatched junction nucleotides: 14. The CDR3 totals 16 residues. In nucleotides, the CDR3 is TGTGCCAGCAGCTCATACCACAGGGGGCGGAGATGGGGCTACACCTTC. As protein: CASSSYHRGRRWGYTF.

The genes are TRBV30 and TRBJ2-7, with 7 bases identical to TRBD2. Losses at the gene ends were 2 bases for V and 6 bases for J; bases not matched to a gene: 1. The germline gives CDR1 GTSNPN, CDR2 SVGIG (reference sequence). The length of the CDR3 is 11 residues. The CDR3 here is CAWSPGGEQYF. The CDR3 DNA is TGTGCCTGGAGTCCGGGGGGCGAGCAGTACTTC.